The clone carrying this TCR beta chain was seen a few times. Its antigen is as yet unknown. CDR1 is SGHRS and CDR2 is YFSETQ in the germline V gene. The CDR3 totals 13 residues. V was trimmed by 4 bases and J by 2 bases, leaving 10 bases between them. The sample belongs to a study of T cells after yellow fever vaccination. General study results and limits: CD4 and CD8 compartments shared a small share of clonotypes. Repertoires sorted by FACS could include abundant clonotypes that are contaminants from the bulk population.

UMIs and a universal primer site were added when TCR cDNA was made by 5'RACE template switching. TCRdb analysed the 5' RACE reads with MiXCR anew, one entry per CDR3 protein. Here the sample spans 250,000 to 300,000 distinct CDR3 sequences, 10% to 15% being singletons. The sample consisted of CD4+ T cells sorted from PBMCs, taken 45 days after the yellow fever booster vaccination. This TCR came from a man aged 25 to 40 who received the YFV17D yellow fever vaccine. This rearrangement joins TRBV5-1 to TRBJ2-7, with a possible D match to TRBD1 (5 bases). For the CDR3, the DNA is TGCGCCAGCAGCGTCAGACAGACCTACGAGCAGTACTTC. Residues: CASSVRQTYEQYF.